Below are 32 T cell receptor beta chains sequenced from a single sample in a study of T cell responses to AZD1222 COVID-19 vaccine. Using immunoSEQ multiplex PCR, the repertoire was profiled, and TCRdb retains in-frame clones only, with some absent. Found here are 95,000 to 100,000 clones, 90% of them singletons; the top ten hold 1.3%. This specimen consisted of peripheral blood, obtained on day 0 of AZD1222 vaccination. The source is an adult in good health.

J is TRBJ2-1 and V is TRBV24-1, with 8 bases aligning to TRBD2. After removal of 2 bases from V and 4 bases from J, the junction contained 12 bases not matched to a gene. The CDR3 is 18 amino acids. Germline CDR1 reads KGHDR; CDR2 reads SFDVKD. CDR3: CATSDSWGSGASYNEQFF. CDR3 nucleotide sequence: TGTGCCACCAGTGATTCCTGGGGTAGCGGGGCCTCATACAATGAGCAGTTCTTC.

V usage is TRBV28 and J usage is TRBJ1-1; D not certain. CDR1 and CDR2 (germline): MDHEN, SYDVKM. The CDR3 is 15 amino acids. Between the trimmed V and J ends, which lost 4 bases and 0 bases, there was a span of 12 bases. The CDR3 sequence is CASSSRVSLNTEAFF. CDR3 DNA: TGTGCCAGCAGTTCTCGTGTCAGCCTGAACACTGAAGCTTTCTTT.

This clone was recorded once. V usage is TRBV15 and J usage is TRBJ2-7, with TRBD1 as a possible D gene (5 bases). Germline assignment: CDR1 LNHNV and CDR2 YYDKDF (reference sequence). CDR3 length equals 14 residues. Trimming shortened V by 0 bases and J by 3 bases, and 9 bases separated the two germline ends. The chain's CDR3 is CATSRDHTGYEQYF. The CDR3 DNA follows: TGTGCCACCAGCAGAGATCACACAGGCTACGAGCAGTACTTC.

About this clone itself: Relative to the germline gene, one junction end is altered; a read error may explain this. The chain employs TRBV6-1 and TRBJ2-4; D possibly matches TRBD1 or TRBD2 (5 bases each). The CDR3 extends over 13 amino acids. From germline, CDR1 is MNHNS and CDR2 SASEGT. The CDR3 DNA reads TGTGCCAGCAGTGAAGCGAGTTTCGTTGGGGGAAACTTC. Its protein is CASSEASFVGGNF.

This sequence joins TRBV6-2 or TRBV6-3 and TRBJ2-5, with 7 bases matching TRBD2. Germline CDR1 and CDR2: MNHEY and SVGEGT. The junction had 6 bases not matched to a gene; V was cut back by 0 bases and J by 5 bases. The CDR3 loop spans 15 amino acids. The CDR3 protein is CASSYSTWGGETQYF. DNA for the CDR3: TGTGCCAGCAGTTACTCGACATGGGGAGGGGAGACCCAGTACTTC.

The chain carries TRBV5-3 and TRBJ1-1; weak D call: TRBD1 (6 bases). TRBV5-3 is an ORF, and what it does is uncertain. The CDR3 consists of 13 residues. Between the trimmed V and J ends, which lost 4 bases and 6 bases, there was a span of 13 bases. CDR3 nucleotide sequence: TGTGCCAGAAGCCCGACAGGTTCCTCTGAAGCTTTCTTT. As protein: CARSPTGSSEAFF.

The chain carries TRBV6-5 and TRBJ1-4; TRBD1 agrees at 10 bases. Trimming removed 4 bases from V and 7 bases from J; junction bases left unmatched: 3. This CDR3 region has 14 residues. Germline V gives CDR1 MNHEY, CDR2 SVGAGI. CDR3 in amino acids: CASSSGTGVEKLFF. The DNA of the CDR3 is TGTGCCAGCAGTTCAGGGACAGGGGTTGAAAAACTGTTTTTT.

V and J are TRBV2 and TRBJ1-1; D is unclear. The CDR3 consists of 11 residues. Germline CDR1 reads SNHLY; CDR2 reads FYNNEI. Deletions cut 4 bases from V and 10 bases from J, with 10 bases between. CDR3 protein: CASSVWEGAFF. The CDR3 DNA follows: TGTGCCAGCAGTGTTTGGGAAGGAGCTTTCTTT.

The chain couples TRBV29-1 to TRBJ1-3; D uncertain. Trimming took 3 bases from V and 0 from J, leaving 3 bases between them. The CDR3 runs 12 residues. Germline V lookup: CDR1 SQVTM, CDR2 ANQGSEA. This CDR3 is CSVESSGNTIYF. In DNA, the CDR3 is TGCAGCGTTGAGAGCTCTGGAAACACCATATATTTT.

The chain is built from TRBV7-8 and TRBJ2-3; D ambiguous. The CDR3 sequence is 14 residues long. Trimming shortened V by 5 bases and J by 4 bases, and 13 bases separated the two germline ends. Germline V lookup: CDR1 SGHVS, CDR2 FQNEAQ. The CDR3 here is CASSRTEVADTQYF. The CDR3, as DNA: TGTGCCAGCAGCCGCACCGAAGTAGCAGATACGCAGTATTTT. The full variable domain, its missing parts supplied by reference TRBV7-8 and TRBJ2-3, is GAGVSQSPRYKVAKRGQDVALRCDPISGHVSLFWYQQALGQGPEFLTYFQNEAQLDKSGLPSDRFFAERPEGSVSTLKIQRTQQEDSAVYLCASSRTEVADTQYFGPGTRLTVL.

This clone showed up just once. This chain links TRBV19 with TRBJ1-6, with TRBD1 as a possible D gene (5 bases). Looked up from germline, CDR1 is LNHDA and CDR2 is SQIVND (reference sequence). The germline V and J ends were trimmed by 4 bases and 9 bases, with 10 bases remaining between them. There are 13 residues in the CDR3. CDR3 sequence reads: CASSTPGFSPLHF. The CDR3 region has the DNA TGTGCCAGTAGTACTCCAGGGTTTTCACCCCTCCACTTT.

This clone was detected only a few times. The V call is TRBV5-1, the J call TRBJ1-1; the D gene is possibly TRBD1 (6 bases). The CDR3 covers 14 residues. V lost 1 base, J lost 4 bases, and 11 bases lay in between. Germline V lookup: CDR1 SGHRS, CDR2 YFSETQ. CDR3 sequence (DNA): TGCGCCAGCAGCTTGAGACAGGAACTCACTGAAGCTTTCTTT. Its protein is CASSLRQELTEAFF.

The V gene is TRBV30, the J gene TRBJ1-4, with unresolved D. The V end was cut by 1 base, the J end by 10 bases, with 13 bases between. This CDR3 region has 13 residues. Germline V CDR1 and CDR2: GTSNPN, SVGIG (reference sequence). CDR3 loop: CAWSEDDGGKLFF. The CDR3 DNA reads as TGTGCCTGGAGTGAAGACGACGGCGGAAAACTGTTTTTT.

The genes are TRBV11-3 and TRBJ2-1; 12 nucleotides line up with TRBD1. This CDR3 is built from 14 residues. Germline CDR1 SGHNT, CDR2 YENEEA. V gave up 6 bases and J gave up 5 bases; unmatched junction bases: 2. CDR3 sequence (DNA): TGTGCCAGCAGGGGACAGGGGGCAGACAATGAGCAGTTCTTC. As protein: CASRGQGADNEQFF.

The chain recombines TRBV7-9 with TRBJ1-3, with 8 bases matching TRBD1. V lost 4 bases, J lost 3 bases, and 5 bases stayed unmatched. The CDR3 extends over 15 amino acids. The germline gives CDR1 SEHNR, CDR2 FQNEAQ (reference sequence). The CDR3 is CASSSTGGYGNTIYF. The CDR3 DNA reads TGTGCCAGCAGCTCCACAGGGGGGTATGGAAACACCATATATTTT.

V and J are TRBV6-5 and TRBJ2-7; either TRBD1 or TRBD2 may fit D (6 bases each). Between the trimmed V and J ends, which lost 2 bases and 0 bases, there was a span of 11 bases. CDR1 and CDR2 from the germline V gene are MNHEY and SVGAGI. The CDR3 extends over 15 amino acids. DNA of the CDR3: TGTGCCAGCAGTTACGGGGGGCCACCCTCCTACGAGCAGTACTTC. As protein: CASSYGGPPSYEQYF.

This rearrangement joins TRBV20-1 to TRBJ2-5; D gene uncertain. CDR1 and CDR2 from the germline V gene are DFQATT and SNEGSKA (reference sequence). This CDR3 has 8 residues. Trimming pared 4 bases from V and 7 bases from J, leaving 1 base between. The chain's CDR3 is CSAMTQYF. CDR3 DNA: TGCAGTGCTATGACCCAGTACTTC.

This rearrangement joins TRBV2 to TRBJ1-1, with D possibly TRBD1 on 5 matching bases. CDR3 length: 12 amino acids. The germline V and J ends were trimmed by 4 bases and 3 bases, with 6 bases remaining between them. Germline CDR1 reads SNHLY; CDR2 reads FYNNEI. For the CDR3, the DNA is TGTGCCAGCAGTGCAGGGTACACTGAAGCTTTCTTT. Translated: CASSAGYTEAFF. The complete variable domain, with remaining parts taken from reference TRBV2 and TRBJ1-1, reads EPEVTQTPSHQVTQMGQEVILRCVPISNHLYFYWYRQILGQKVEFLVSFYNNEISEKSEIFDDQFSVERPDGSNFTLKIRSTKLEDSAMYFCASSAGYTEAFFGQGTRLTVV.

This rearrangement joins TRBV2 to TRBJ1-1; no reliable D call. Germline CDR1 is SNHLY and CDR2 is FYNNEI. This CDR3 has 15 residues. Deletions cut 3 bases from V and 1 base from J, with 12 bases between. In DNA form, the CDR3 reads TGTGCCAGCAGTGACTTAGCAGTCGGGAACACTGAAGCTTTCTTT. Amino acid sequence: CASSDLAVGNTEAFF.

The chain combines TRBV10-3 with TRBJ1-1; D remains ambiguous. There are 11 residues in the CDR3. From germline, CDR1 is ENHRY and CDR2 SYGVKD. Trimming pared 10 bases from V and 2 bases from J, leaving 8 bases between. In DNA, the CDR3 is TGTGCCAGCCGGAGTAACACTGAAGCTTTCTTT. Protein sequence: CASRSNTEAFF.

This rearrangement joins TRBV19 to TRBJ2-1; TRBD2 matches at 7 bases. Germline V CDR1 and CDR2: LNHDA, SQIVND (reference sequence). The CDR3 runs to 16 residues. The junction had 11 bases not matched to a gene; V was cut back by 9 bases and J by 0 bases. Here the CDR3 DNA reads TGTGCCAGCCTTGGGAGGGCGGTTAGCTCCTACAATGAGCAGTTCTTC. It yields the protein CASLGRAVSSYNEQFF.

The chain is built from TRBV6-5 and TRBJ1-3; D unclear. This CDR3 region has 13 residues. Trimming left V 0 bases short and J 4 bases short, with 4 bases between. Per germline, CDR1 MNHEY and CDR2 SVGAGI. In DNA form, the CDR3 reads TGTGCCAGCAGTTACTCTCGGGGAAACACCATATATTTT. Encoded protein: CASSYSRGNTIYF.

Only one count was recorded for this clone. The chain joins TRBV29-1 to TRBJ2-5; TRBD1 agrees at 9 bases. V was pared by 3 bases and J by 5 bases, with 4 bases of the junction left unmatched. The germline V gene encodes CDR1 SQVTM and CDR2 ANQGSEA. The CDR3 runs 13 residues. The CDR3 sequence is CSVETGGVETQYF. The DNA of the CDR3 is TGCAGCGTTGAGACAGGGGGAGTGGAGACCCAGTACTTC.

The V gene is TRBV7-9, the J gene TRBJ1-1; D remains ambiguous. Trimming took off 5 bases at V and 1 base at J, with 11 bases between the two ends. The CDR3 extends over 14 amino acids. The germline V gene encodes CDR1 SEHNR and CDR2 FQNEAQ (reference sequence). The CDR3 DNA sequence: TGTGCCAGCAGCCGTAGTAGGGAGAACACTGAAGCTTTCTTT. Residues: CASSRSRENTEAFF.

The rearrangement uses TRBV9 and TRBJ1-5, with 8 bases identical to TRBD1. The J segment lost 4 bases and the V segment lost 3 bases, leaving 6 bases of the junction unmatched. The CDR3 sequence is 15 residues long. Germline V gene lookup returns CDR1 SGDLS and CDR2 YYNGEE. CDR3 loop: CASSAPDRVNQPQHF. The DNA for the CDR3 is TGTGCCAGCAGCGCCCCGGACAGGGTGAATCAGCCCCAGCATTTT. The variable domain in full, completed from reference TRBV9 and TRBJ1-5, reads DSGVTQTPKHLITATGQRVTLRCSPRSGDLSVYWYQQSLDQGLQFLIQYYNGEERAKGNILERFSAQQFPDLHSELNLSSLELGDSALYFCASSAPDRVNQPQHFGDGTRLSIL.

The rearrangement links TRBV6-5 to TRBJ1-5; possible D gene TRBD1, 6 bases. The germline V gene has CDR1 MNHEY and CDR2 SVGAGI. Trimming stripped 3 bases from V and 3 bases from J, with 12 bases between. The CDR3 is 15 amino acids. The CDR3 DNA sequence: TGTGCCAGCAGTTATTCCAACAGGGACAATCAGCCCCAGCATTTT. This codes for CASSYSNRDNQPQHF.

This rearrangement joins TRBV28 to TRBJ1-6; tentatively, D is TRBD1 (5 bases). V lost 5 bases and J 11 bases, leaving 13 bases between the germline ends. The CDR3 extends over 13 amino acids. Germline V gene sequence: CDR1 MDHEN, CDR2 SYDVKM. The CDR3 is CASSPGERTPLHF. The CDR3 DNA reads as TGTGCCAGCAGTCCGGGGGAGAGGACACCCCTCCACTTT. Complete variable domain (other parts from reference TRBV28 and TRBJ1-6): DVKVTQSSRYLVKRTGEKVFLECVQDMDHENMFWYRQDPGLGLRLIYFSYDVKMKEKGDIPEGYSVSREKKERFSLILESASTNQTSMYLCASSPGERTPLHFGNGTRLTVT.

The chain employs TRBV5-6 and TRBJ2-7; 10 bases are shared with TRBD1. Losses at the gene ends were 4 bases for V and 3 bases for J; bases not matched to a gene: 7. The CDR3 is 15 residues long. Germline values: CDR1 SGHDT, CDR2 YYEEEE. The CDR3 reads CASSQGTGAYYEQYF. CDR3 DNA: TGTGCCAGCAGCCAGGGGACAGGGGCTTACTACGAGCAGTACTTC.

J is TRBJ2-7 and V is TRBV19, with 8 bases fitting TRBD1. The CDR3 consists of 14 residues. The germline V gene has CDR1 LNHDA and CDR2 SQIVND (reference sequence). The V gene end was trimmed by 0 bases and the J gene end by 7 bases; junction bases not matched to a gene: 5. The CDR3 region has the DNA TGTGCCAGTAGTATAGAGGACAGGGCGGTGGAGCAGTACTTC. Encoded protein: CASSIEDRAVEQYF.

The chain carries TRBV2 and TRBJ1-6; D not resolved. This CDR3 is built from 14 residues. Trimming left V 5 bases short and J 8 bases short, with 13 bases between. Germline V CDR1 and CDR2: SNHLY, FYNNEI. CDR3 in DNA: TGTGCCAGCAGTCCTCCAAGTGGGGATTCACCCCTCCACTTT. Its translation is CASSPPSGDSPLHF.

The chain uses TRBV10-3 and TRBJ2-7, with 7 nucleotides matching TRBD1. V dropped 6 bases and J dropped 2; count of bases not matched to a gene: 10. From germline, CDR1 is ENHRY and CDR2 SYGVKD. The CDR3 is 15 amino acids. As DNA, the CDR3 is TGTGCCATCAGACCCATCGGGACAGACCCCTACGAGCAGTACTTC. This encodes CAIRPIGTDPYEQYF.

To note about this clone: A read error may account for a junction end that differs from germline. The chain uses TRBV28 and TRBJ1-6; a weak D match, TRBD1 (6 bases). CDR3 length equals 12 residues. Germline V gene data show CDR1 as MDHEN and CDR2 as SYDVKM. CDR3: CASSRSRQARDF. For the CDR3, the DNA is TGTGCCAGCAGCCGATCCCGACAGGCTCGGGACTTT.